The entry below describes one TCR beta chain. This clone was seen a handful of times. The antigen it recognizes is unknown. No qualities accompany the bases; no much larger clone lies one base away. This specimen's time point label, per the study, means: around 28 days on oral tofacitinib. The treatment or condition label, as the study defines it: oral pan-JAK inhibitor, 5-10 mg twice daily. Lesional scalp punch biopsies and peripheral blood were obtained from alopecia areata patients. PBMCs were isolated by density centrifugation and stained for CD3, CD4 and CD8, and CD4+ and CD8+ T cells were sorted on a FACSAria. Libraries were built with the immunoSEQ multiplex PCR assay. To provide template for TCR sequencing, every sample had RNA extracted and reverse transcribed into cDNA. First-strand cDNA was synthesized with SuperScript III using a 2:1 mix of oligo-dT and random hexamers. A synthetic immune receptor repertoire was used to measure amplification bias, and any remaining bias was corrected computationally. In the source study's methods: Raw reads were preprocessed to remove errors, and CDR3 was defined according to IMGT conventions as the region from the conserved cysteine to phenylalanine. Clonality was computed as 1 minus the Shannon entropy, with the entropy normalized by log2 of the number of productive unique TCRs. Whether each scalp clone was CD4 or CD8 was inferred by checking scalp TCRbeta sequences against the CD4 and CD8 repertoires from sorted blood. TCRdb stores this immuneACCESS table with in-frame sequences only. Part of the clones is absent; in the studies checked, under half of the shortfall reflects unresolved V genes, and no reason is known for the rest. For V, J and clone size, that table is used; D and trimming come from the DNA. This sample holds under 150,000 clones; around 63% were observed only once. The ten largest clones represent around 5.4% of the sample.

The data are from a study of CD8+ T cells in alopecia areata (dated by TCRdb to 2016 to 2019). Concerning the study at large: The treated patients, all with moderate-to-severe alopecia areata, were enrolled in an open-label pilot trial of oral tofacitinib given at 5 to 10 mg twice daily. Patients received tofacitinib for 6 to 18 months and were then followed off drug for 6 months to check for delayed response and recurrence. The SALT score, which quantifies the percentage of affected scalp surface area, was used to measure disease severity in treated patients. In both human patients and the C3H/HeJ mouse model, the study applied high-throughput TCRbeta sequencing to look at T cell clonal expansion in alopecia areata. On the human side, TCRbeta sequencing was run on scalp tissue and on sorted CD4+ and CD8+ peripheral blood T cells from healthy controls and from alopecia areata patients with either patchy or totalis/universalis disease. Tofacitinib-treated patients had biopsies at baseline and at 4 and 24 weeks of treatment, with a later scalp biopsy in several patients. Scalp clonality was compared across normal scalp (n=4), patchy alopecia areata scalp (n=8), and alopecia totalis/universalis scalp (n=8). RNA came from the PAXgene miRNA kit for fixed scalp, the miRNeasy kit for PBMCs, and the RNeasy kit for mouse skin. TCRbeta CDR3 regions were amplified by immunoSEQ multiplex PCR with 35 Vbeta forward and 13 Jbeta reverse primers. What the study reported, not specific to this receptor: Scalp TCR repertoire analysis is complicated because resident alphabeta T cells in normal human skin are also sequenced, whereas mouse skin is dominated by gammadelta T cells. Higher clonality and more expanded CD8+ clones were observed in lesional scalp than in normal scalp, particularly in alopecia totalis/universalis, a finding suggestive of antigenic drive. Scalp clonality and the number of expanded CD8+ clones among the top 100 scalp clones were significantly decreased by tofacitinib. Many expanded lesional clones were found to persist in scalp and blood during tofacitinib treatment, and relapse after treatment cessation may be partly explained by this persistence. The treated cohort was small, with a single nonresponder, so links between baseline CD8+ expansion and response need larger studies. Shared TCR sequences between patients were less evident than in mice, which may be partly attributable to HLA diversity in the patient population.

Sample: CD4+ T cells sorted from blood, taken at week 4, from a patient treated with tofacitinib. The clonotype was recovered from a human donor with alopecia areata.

The CDR3 is CARQGLGELFF. The base sequence is TGTGCTCGACAGGGGCTCGGGGAGCTGTTTTTT. The chain is made from TRBV30 and TRBJ2-2; 8 central bases correspond to TRBD1. Including cysteine and phenylalanine, the CDR3 has 11 amino acids. Only the CDR3 portion is preserved as DNA: 33 bases, with reading frame beginning at the first base. Looking up the germline V gene (reference sequence) yields CDR1 GTSNPN and CDR2 SVGIG.